These 6 T cell receptor beta chains originate from one sample sequenced in a study of CD8+ T cells in alopecia areata. Isolated RNA was reverse transcribed into cDNA used as the sequencing template. The table came from immunoSEQ multiplex PCR; TCRdb's copy has only in-frame clones and leaves some out. The table includes 100,000 to 150,000 clones, almost 50% detected once. Sequenced here: CD8+ T cells sorted from blood, sampled at week 0. The receptors derive from a human donor with alopecia areata.

The genes are TRBV30 and TRBJ1-6; D is unresolved. Germline CDR1 and CDR2: GTSNPN and SVGIG (reference sequence). The V and J ends lost 3 bases and 7 bases respectively, with 13 bases between them. This CDR3 has 14 residues. The CDR3 coding sequence is TGTGCCTGGAGGGTGGCAGGCTCCAATTCACCCCTCCACTTT. Amino acids: CAWRVAGSNSPLHF.

This clone was seen many times. The V call is TRBV15, the J call TRBJ2-2; maybe TRBD1 (5 bases). The V and J ends lost 0 bases and 2 bases respectively, with 7 bases between them. The germline V gene has CDR1 LNHNV and CDR2 YYDKDF (reference sequence). The CDR3 has 15 residues. In DNA, the CDR3 is TGTGCCACCAGCAGAGATGGACAAAACACCGGGGAGCTGTTTTTT. Translation: CATSRDGQNTGELFF.

Details on this clone: Its ends do not fully match the called genes, so a read error is possible. The gene calls are TRBV7-9 and TRBJ1-4; TRBD1 is a possible D gene (6 bases). The CDR3 totals 13 residues. Germline V gene sequence: CDR1 SEHNR, CDR2 FQNEAQ (reference sequence). The CDR3 bases are TGTGCCACCCAGGGGCAGCGTAATGAAGAACTGTTTTTT. It yields the protein CATQGQRNEELFF.

This clone was observed a handful of times. The CDR3 nucleotides read TGCAGCGTTCACCCAGGGGGCCCTACGACTGAAGCTTTCTTT. Translating it yields CSVHPGGPTTEAFF. The chain employs TRBV29-1 and TRBJ1-1; 8 nucleotides line up with TRBD1. The germline gives CDR1 SQVTM, CDR2 ANQGSEA. This CDR3 spans 14 amino acids. After removal of 5 bases from V and 5 bases from J, the junction contained 10 bases not matched to a gene.

The chain has TRBV7-9 and TRBJ2-1; D is uncertain. Germline V gene data show CDR1 as SEHNR and CDR2 as FQNEAQ (reference sequence). This CDR3 is built from 13 residues. Trimming removed 4 bases from V and 4 bases from J, with 8 bases in between. CDR3 in amino acids: CASSSNPYNEQFF. CDR3 bases: TGTGCCAGCAGCTCGAACCCGTACAATGAGCAGTTCTTC. Using reference TRBV7-9 and TRBJ2-1 for the parts outside the CDR3, the full variable domain is DTGVSQNPRHKITKRGQNVTFRCDPISEHNRLYWYRQTLGQGPEFLTYFQNEAQLEKSRLLSDRFSAERPKGSFSTLEIQRTEQGDSAMYLCASSSNPYNEQFFGPGTRLTVL.

This chain connects TRBV30 to TRBJ1-5; D is unclear. CDR1 is GTSNPN and CDR2 is SVGIG in the germline V gene (reference sequence). The CDR3 extends over 16 amino acids. V lost 1 base, J lost 7 bases, and 20 bases lay in between. CDR3 residues: CAWSDPVRERGQPQHF. CDR3 in DNA: TGTGCCTGGAGTGACCCCGTCCGAGAACGCGGGCAGCCCCAGCATTTT.